This T cell receptor (beta chain) was identified in a study of shared clonotypes between healthy human individuals. TCRdb's table, derived via immunoSEQ multiplex PCR, lists solely in-frame clones and lacks some. The repertoire holds around 2,000,000 clones, with 95% as singletons. CDR3 size: 15 residues. CDR1 is SGDLS, CDR2 YYNGEE, per germline. V was shortened by 0 bases and J by 9 bases, with 16 bases between the two germline ends. Sequencing used naive CD4+ T cells sorted from blood. Sample subset: CD45RA+ positively selected. The sequence came from a man aged 18-30 years in good health. The gene calls are TRBV9 and TRBJ2-1; D possibly matches TRBD1 or TRBD2 (5 bases each). The DNA of the CDR3 is TGTGCCAGCAGCGTAGCCCCAGATATCGGGGCTGAGCAGTTCTTC. Translating it yields CASSVAPDIGAEQFF.